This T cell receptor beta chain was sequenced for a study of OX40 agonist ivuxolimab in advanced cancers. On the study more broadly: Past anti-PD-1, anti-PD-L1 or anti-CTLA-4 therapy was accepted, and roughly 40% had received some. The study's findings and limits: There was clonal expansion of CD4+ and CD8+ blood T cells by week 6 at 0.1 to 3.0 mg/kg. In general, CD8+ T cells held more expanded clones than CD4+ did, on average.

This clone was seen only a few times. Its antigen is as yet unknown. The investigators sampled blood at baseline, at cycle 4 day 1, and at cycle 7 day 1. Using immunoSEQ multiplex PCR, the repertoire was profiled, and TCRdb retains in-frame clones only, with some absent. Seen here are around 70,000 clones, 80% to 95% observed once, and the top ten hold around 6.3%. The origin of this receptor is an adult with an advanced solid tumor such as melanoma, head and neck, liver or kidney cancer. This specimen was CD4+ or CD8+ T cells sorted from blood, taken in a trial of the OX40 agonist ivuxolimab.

This chain's CDR3 is CASSLGGRANGYTF. The CDR3, as DNA: TGTGCCAGCAGCTTAGGCGGCAGGGCAAATGGCTACACCTTC. The chain uses TRBV7-9 and TRBJ1-2; TRBD1 is a possible D gene (5 bases). V was clipped by 1 base and J by 6 bases, with 12 bases between them. Germline assignment: CDR1 SEHNR and CDR2 FQNEAQ (reference sequence). There are 14 residues in the CDR3. Together with reference TRBV7-9 and TRBJ1-2, the CDR3 gives the full variable domain: DTGVSQNPRHKITKRGQNVTFRCDPISEHNRLYWYRQTLGQGPEFLTYFQNEAQLEKSRLLSDRFSAERPKGSFSTLEIQRTEQGDSAMYLCASSLGGRANGYTFGSGTRLTVV.